This entry concerns a single T cell receptor (beta chain). V lost 1 base and J lost 5, with 12 bases in between. Germline V gene data show CDR1 as SGHDT and CDR2 as YYEEEE. The CDR3 covers 15 residues. Profiling relied on immunoSEQ multiplex PCR, and the TCRdb table lists in-frame clones only, not all of them. The sample lists approximately 270,000 clones; about 89% were seen once. The sample is drawn from a study of blood T cell repertoires in COVID-19. The specimen sequenced was peripheral blood. The clonotype comes from a man between 50 and 59 years old with acute or convalescent COVID-19. V is TRBV5-6 and J is TRBJ2-2, with TRBD1 as a possible D gene (6 bases). The CDR3 loop reads CASSLTGLRTGELFF. The DNA of the CDR3 is TGTGCCAGCAGCTTGACAGGGCTGAGGACCGGGGAGCTGTTTTTT.